Shown below are 8 T cell receptor beta chains from a single sample sequenced in a study of cytomegalovirus exposure and HLA in healthy donors. The PCR had 60 Vbeta and 13 Jbeta primers. Clones were sequenced by immunoSEQ multiplex PCR, and TCRdb holds only the in-frame ones, with some missing. This table holds under 85,000 clones, about 75% found once. Sequencing input: PBMCs. The receptors originated from a man aged 18 to 35 in good health and CMV-seronegative.

The chain combines TRBV28 with TRBJ2-7; D gene unclear. CDR1 is MDHEN, CDR2 SYDVKM, per germline. This CDR3 spans 13 amino acids. V was trimmed by 3 bases and J by 6 bases, leaving 12 bases between them. CDR3 loop: CASSFFPSGEQYF. The CDR3 DNA is TGTGCCAGCAGTTTCTTCCCTTCCGGCGAGCAGTACTTC.

This chain uses TRBV7-8 with TRBJ2-1; D is uncertain. Per germline, CDR1 SGHVS and CDR2 FQNEAQ. The CDR3 has 15 amino acids. V was clipped by 2 bases and J by 0 bases, with 8 bases between them. In DNA, the CDR3 is TGTGCCAGCAGCTTAAACATTCGCTCCTACAATGAGCAGTTCTTC. Protein: CASSLNIRSYNEQFF.

The chain has TRBV6-6 and TRBJ1-6; the D gene is possibly TRBD1 (5 bases). V shed 6 bases and J shed 13 bases, with 13 bases lying between them. This CDR3 comprises 12 residues. CDR1 is MNHNY, CDR2 SVGAGI, per germline (reference sequence). The CDR3 DNA reads TGTGCCAGCAGAGGTCAGGGTGCCCCCCTCCACTTT. It yields the protein CASRGQGAPLHF.

The chain joins TRBV11-2 to TRBJ2-7; D tentatively reads TRBD1 or TRBD2 (5 bases each). Germline CDR1 is SGHAT and CDR2 is FQNNGV. V lost 2 bases to trimming and J lost 0 bases, with 8 bases between them. This CDR3 comprises 14 residues. In DNA form, the CDR3 reads TGTGCCAGCAGCTTAATTGGGGGCTCCTACGAGCAGTACGTC. This gives the protein CASSLIGGSYEQYV.

This rearrangement joins TRBV7-8 to TRBJ2-7; the D gene is possibly TRBD2 (6 bases). CDR1 is SGHVS, CDR2 FQNEAQ, per germline. V lost 5 bases and J lost 3, with 11 bases in between. The CDR3 is 13 amino acids. CDR3 sequence (DNA): TGTGCCAGCAGCAGGGGACTGCACTACGAGCAGTACGTC. Residues: CASSRGLHYEQYV.

V gene TRBV9 combines with J gene TRBJ1-3; 8 nucleotides align to TRBD1. The length of the CDR3 is 16 residues. J was trimmed by 0 bases and V by 4 bases; bases with no gene match: 6. The V gene's germline CDR1 is SGDLS and CDR2 YYNGEE. DNA of the CDR3: TGTGCCAGCAGCACCAGGACAGGGAGCTCTGGAAACACCATATATTTT. It specifies CASSTRTGSSGNTIYF.

The chain combines TRBV9 with TRBJ1-4; 10 nucleotides match TRBD1. V was pared by 0 bases and J by 1 base, with 6 bases of the junction left unmatched. In germline, CDR1 is SGDLS, CDR2 YYNGEE. CDR3 length equals 18 residues. The CDR3 here is CASSVGRQGAGTNEKLFF. In DNA, the CDR3 is TGTGCCAGCAGCGTAGGAAGACAGGGGGCGGGAACTAATGAAAAACTGTTTTTT.

The V and J genes are TRBV4-2 and TRBJ2-3; 9 nucleotides match TRBD2. In germline, CDR1 is LGHNA, CDR2 YNFKEQ. This CDR3 is 17 amino acids long. Losses at the gene ends were 4 bases for V and 1 base for J; bases not matched to a gene: 9. The CDR3 loop reads CASSPSNSGGRTDTQYF. The CDR3 DNA sequence: TGTGCCAGCAGCCCATCGAATAGCGGGGGCCGCACAGATACGCAGTATTTT.